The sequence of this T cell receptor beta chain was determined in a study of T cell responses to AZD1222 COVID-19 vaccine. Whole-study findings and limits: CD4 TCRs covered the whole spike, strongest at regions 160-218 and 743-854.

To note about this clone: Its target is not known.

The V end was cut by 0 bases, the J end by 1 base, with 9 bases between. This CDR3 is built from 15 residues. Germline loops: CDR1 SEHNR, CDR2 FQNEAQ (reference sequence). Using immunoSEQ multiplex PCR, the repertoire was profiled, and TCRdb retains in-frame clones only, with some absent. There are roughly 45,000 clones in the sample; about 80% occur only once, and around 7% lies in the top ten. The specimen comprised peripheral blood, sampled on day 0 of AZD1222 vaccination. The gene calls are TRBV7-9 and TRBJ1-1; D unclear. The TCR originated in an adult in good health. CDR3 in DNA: TGTGCCAGCAGCTTAGCAGCCTTGGGGAACACTGAAGCTTTCTTT. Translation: CASSLAALGNTEAFF.